The sequence of this TCR beta chain was determined in a study of blood T cells in healthy people across ages. The wider study: Template switching caught about one barcoded beta molecule for each two T cells. General study points: The unknown donor CMV status may have confounded expanded clonotype changes. The fall in TCR beta diversity per million T cells was roughly linear with age.

V lost 0 bases, J lost 4 bases, and 9 bases lay in between. Germline CDR1 and CDR2: SGHTA and FQGTGA. The CDR3 has 15 residues. Primers used in a second PCR of roughly 7 to 12 cycles were a sample-barcoded 5' primer and a J-beta primer mix. A tag from a template-switch adaptor with 12 random nucleotides marked each cDNA molecule. MiXCR, run by TCRdb on the 5' RACE reads, gives a single entry per CDR3 protein. The sample contains about 1.6 million distinct CDR3 sequences, 30% to 35% of which appear only once. Points on this clonotype: Antigen specificity is unknown.

The sequence came from a woman aged 30 to 39 in good health. The chain links TRBV7-3 to TRBJ2-2, with no clear D. Sequenced input: blood. The chain's CDR3 is CASSLTPTATGELFF. In nucleotides, the CDR3 is TGTGCCAGCAGCTTAACGCCCACCGCCACCGGGGAGCTGTTTTTT.